Only a few counts were recorded for the clone carrying this T cell receptor beta chain. Its matching antigen is unknown. The entry originates in a study of cytomegalovirus exposure and HLA in healthy donors. General study findings and limits: Association of 15,000 to 20,000 TCR beta sequences with HLA alleles was found at 0.05 false discovery rate in a later analysis.

A multiplex PCR was run with 60 Vbeta primers and 13 Jbeta primers. The protocol was immunoSEQ multiplex PCR, while the TCRdb copy is restricted to in-frame clones and leaves out a portion. The data hold under 200,000 clones, with about 81% observed a single time. The CDR3 extends over 11 amino acids. CDR1 is SNHLY, CDR2 FYNNEI, per germline. V lost 5 bases to trimming and J lost 10 bases, with 10 bases between them. The source material was PBMCs. This TCR was sampled from a woman aged 18-29 years in good health and CMV-seropositive. V is TRBV2 and J is TRBJ2-3, with D perhaps TRBD2 (6 bases). CDR3 in DNA: TGTGCCAGCAGTCGGGGGACTTCGCAGTATTTT. Amino acids: CASSRGTSQYF.